These T cell receptor beta chains were read from a single sample in a study of shared clonotypes between healthy human individuals. Here immunoSEQ multiplex PCR was the method, and the copy in TCRdb shows in-frame clones only, minus some. The sample carries under 600,000 clones, 97% recorded once. The sample comprised naive CD4+ T cells sorted from blood. These receptors came from a woman under 40 in good health. Both conserved end residues are part of each CDR3. D genes are given only for firm matches. Clone size is shown for a subset of rows, as once, few, many or a class of expanded clone.

- | TRBJ2-5 | - | TRBV5-1 | TGCGCCAGCAGGGGTGGGACTTTCCAAGAGACCCAGTACTTC | CASRGGTFQETQYF
- | TRBJ2-2 | - | TRBV30 | TGTGCCTGGAGTTTGGGAAAGAGGACCGGGGAGCTGTTTTTT | CAWSLGKRTGELFF
- | TRBJ1-3 | TRBD1 | TRBV2 | TGTGCCAGCAGTGAGGAACAGGGGTATGAAAACACCATATATTTT | CASSEEQGYENTIYF
- | TRBJ2-7 | - | TRBV27 | TGTGCCAGCAGTTTATTTGGGGTTCCCTACGAGCAGTACTTC | CASSLFGVPYEQYF
once | TRBJ2-5 | - | TRBV7-2 | TGTGCCAGCAGCTTTGCTACACACCAAGAGACCCAGTACTTC | CASSFATHQETQYF
- | TRBJ1-2 | TRBD1 | TRBV5-1 | TGCGCCAGCAGCTTGGCGGACAGGGGAGGGCCGGGGGGCTACACCTTC | CASSLADRGGPGGYTF
- | TRBJ2-7 | TRBD2 | TRBV7-9 | TGTGCCAGCAGCTTAAGCGGGGTTACCTACGAGCAGTACTTC | CASSLSGVTYEQYF
- | TRBJ2-7 | TRBD1 | TRBV5-5 | TGTGCCAGCAGCTTGCGACAGGGAAGCGACGAGCAGTACTTC | CASSLRQGSDEQYF
- | TRBJ1-2 | TRBD1 | TRBV28 | TGTGCCAGCAGTCGTCCCGGGACAGGAACTTATGGCTACACCTTC | CASSRPGTGTYGYTF
- | TRBJ2-1 | - | TRBV10-2 | TGCGCCAGCAGGGGCTACGGGGAGAGGTATGAGCAGTTCTTC | CASRGYGERYEQFF
- | TRBJ2-5 | - | TRBV6-1 | TGTGCCAGCAGTGAACAGACGTTTCAAGAGACCCAGTACTTC | CASSEQTFQETQYF
- | TRBJ2-1 | TRBD2 | TRBV5-1 | TGCGCCAGCAGCTTGGCCAAGGGACTAGCGGTAAACAATGAGCAGTTCTTC | CASSLAKGLAVNNEQFF
- | TRBJ2-7 | - | TRBV6-4 | TGTGCCAGCAGTGACTCGAGTGGGAACGGAGACAGGAACTACGAGCAGTACTTC | CASSDSSGNGDRNYEQYF
- | TRBJ2-7 | TRBD1 | TRBV6-6 | TGTGCCAGCAGTTGGACAGGGGGCGCGTTCGAGCAGTACTTC | CASSWTGGAFEQYF
few | TRBJ2-7 | - | TRBV28 | TGTGCCAGCAGTTTAAACTACGAGCAGTACTTC | CASSLNYEQYF
- | TRBJ2-7 | TRBD1 | TRBV18 | TGTGCCAGCTCACCAGGACAGGGTGGCAAGCAGTACTTC | CASSPGQGGKQYF
- | TRBJ2-1 | TRBD2 | TRBV2 | TGTGCCAGCAGTGGACTAGCATCAGTCAATGAGCAGTTCTTC | CASSGLASVNEQFF
- | TRBJ2-1 | TRBD2 | TRBV10-3 | TGTGCCATCAGTGACTCGAGCGGGAGCGTTGATGAGCAGTTCTTC | CAISDSSGSVDEQFF
once | TRBJ1-5 | - | TRBV7-6 | TGTGCCAGCAGCTTAGAGGCCCCCAGAGGCAATCAGCCCCAGCATTTT | CASSLEAPRGNQPQHF
- | TRBJ2-1 | - | TRBV6-6 | TGTGCCAGCAGTTCCAGGGACTTAATTGAGCAGTTCTTC | CASSSRDLIEQFF
- | TRBJ1-3 | - | TRBV30 | TGTGCCTGGAATGTGGACCCTGGAAACACCATATATTTT | CAWNVDPGNTIYF
- | TRBJ2-7 | - | TRBV5-4 | TGTGCCAGCAGCTATTCTACCGGGACCGTACGCTCCTACGAGCAGTACTTC | CASSYSTGTVRSYEQYF
once | TRBJ2-3 | - | TRBV7-9 | TGTGCCAGCAGCATACTCACAGCTACGCAGTATTTT | CASSILTATQYF
- | TRBJ2-1 | - | TRBV15 | TGTGCCACCAGCAGAGGGAGAATAGGGGGACTGCCGGGCTCCTACAATGAGCAGTTCTTC | CATSRGRIGGLPGSYNEQFF
- | TRBJ1-3 | - | TRBV7-2 | TGTGCCAGCAGCCGTCCCTCATCGGGAAACACCATATATTTT | CASSRPSSGNTIYF
- | TRBJ2-5 | - | TRBV28 | TGTGCCAGCAGTTTGGGAGCGGCACAAGAGACCCAGTACTTC | CASSLGAAQETQYF
- | TRBJ2-3 | - | TRBV5-1 | TGCGCCAGCAAAGATAACCTTAGCACAGATACGCAGTATTTT | CASKDNLSTDTQYF
- | TRBJ1-2 | - | TRBV7-2 | TGTGCCAGCAGCGCTCTAATATATGGGACAAAATCTTTTGAAGGCTACACCTTC | CASSALIYGTKSFEGYTF
- | TRBJ2-7 | - | TRBV5-5 | TGTGCCAGCAGCGTAGGAACGACCTACCCCATGAACTACGAGCAGTACTTC | CASSVGTTYPMNYEQYF
- | TRBJ1-2 | - | TRBV28 | TGTGCCAGCACCTCACGCCCGTTTGGCTACACCTTC | CASTSRPFGYTF
- | TRBJ2-7 | - | TRBV5-1 | TGCGCCAGCAGCTTGGGCGGTCTTAGCGCGTCCTACGAGCAGTACTTC | CASSLGGLSASYEQYF
- | TRBJ1-2 | - | TRBV6-1 | TGTGCCAGCAGAGAGGATCCAGCTAACTATGGCTACACCTTC | CASREDPANYGYTF
- | TRBJ2-1 | - | TRBV19 | TGTGCCAGTAGGGGCAGCGCGGCCACCGACAATGAGCAGTTCTTC | CASRGSAATDNEQFF
- | TRBJ1-5 | - | TRBV28 | TGTGCCAGCAGTCAGCCGGGGGCGGGAAATCAGCCCCAGCATTTT | CASSQPGAGNQPQHF
- | TRBJ2-1 | TRBD1 | TRBV18 | TGTGCCAGCTCACAGGGGGCGGATTACAATGAGCAGTTCTTC | CASSQGADYNEQFF
- | TRBJ2-1 | TRBD2 | TRBV29-1 | TGCAGCGTTGAAGATTTTGGACTAGCGATAGATGAGCAGTTCTTC | CSVEDFGLAIDEQFF
- | TRBJ2-7 | - | TRBV9 | TGTGCCAGCAGCGTAGCTGAACGATTCGAGCAGTACTTC | CASSVAERFEQYF
- | TRBJ1-2 | - | TRBV19 | TGTGCCAGTAGTGTTTTATCCGGGGCTTGGGGCTACACCTTC | CASSVLSGAWGYTF
- | TRBJ2-5 | TRBD2 | TRBV5-1 | TGCGCCAGCAGCGTCATGGGACTAGCGGAAGAGACCCAGTACTTC | CASSVMGLAEETQYF
- | TRBJ1-5 | TRBD1 | TRBV5-1 | TGCGCCAGCAGCTCGGGACAGGAAAATCAGCCCCAGCATTTT | CASSSGQENQPQHF
- | TRBJ2-2 | - | TRBV5-1 | TGCGCCAGCACCTGGGGCGATCCGAACACCGGGGAGCTGTTTTTT | CASTWGDPNTGELFF
- | TRBJ1-5 | TRBD1 | TRBV30 | TGTGCCTGGAGTGTATTGGACAGGGGTAATCAGCCCCAGCATTTT | CAWSVLDRGNQPQHF
- | TRBJ2-1 | TRBD2 | TRBV11-2 | TGTGCCAGCAGCTTTCTAGCGGGTAAAACCTACAATGAGCAGTTCTTC | CASSFLAGKTYNEQFF
once | TRBJ2-7 | - | TRBV4-1 | TGCGCCAGCAGCCAAGCGGTGCAGTCCTACGAGCAGTACTTC | CASSQAVQSYEQYF
- | TRBJ2-1 | TRBD1 | TRBV27 | TGTGCCAGCAGGTTAGCAGGGGGCTCCTACAATGAGCAGTTCTTC | CASRLAGGSYNEQFF